Here is one T cell receptor (beta chain) with its context. The data stem from a study of shared T cell receptors in the human thymus. The CDR3 is 15 residues long. V lost 10 bases, J lost 6 bases, and 10 bases stayed unmatched. Per the germline V gene, CDR1 is MDHEN and CDR2 is SYDVKM. Sequenced by immunoSEQ multiplex PCR; TCRdb stores in-frame clones only, minus some. In the table there are hundreds of thousands of clones, about 89% of which are singletons. This sample also appeared in a second study, on human thymus T cells. That source notes: Among unrelated individuals, related research reported thymic repertoires that overlapped highly.

The clonotype comes from a boy under three years old with a congenital heart defect. The J gene is TRBJ2-2, the V gene TRBV28; TRBD1 agrees at 11 bases. Sequencing was carried out using thymocytes. Here the CDR3 reads CATQKDRGRPGELFF. Written as DNA, the CDR3 is TGTGCCACTCAGAAGGACAGGGGGCGCCCCGGGGAGCTGTTTTTT.